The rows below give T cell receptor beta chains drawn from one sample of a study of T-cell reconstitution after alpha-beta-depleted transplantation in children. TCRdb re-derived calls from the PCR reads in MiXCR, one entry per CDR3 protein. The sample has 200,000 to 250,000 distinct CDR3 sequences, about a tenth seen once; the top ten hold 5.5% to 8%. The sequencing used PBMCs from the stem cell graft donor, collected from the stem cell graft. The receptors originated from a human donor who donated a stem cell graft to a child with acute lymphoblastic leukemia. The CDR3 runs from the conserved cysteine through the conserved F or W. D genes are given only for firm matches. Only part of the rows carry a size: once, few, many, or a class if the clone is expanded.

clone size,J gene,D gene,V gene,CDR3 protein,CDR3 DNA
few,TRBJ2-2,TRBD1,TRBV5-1,CASSFPGGTGELFF,TGCGCCAGCAGCTTCCCAGGGGGCACCGGGGAGCTGTTTTTT
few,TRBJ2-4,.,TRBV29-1,CSVRQTLAKNIQYF,TGCAGCGTTCGACAGACCCTAGCCAAAAACATTCAGTACTTC
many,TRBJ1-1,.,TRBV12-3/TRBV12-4,CASSLTEANTEAFF,TGTGCCAGCAGTTTGACAGAAGCGAACACTGAAGCTTTCTTT
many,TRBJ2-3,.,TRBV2,CASSEFSPSTDTQYF,TGTGCCAGCAGTGAATTTTCCCCTAGCACAGATACGCAGTATTTT
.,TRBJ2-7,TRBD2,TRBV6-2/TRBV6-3,CASSRTSVYEQYF,TGTGCCAGCAGTCGGACTAGCGTATACGAGCAGTACTTC
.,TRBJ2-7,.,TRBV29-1,CSVVRGGRRSYEQYF,TGCAGCGTTGTTAGGGGGGGGCGGAGGTCCTACGAGCAGTACTTC
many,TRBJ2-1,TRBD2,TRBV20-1,CSARDSLAGGFTNEQFF,TGCAGTGCTAGAGACTCTTTAGCGGGGGGGTTCACAAATGAGCAGTTCTTC
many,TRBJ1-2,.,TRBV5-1,CASSSGIGDNWDYGYTF,TGCGCCAGCAGCTCGGGAATCGGGGACAATTGGGACTATGGCTACACCTTC
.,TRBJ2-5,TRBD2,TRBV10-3,CAISWTSQETQYF,TGTGCCATCAGCTGGACTAGTCAAGAGACCCAGTACTTC
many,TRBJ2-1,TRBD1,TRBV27,CATGQGTWAEQFF,TGTGCCACCGGACAGGGGACGTGGGCAGAGCAGTTCTTC
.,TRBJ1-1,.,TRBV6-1,CASSPRTTGTNTEAFF,TGTGCCAGCAGTCCCCGCACGACAGGCACGAACACTGAAGCTTTCTTT
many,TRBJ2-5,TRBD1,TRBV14,CASSPGQGWQETQYF,TGTGCCAGCAGCCCGGGACAGGGCTGGCAAGAGACCCAGTACTTC
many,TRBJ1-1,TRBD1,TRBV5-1,CASSVSPGQGANTEAFF,TGCGCCAGCAGCGTATCCCCGGGACAGGGGGCGAACACTGAAGCTTTCTTT
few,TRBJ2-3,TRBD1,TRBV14,CASSHSGGGTDTQYF,TGTGCCAGCAGCCATTCAGGGGGAGGCACAGATACGCAGTATTTT
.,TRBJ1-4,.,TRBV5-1,CASSQGRTQGEKLFF,TGCGCCAGCAGCCAGGGACGAACCCAGGGTGAAAAACTGTTTTTT
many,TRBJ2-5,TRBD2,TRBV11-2,CASSLNVRLAGLRVEETQYF,TGTGCCAGCAGCTTAAATGTCAGACTAGCGGGGTTAAGGGTGGAAGAGACCCAGTACTTC
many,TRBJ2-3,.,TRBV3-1,CASSQDRGRTDTQYF,TGTGCCAGCAGCCAAGATCGAGGGCGCACAGATACGCAGTATTTT
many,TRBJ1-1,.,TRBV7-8,CASSLDWGNTEAFF,TGTGCCAGCAGCTTAGATTGGGGGAACACTGAAGCTTTCTTT
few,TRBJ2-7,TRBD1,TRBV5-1,CASRGDRPNPYEQYF,TGCGCCAGCAGGGGGGACAGGCCGAACCCCTACGAGCAGTACTTC
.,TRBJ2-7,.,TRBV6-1,CASRFGQPLEEQYF,TGTGCCAGCAGATTCGGACAGCCCCTAGAAGAGCAGTACTTC
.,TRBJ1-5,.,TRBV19,CASMKDRPRAQHF,TGTGCCAGTATGAAAGACAGACCCAGGGCCCAGCATTTT
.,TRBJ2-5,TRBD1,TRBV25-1,CASSEPKDRNLETQYF,TGTGCCAGCAGTGAACCCAAGGACAGGAATCTTGAGACCCAGTACTTC
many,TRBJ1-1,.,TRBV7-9,CASSLGVGGAHLRAFF,TGTGCCAGCAGCTTAGGTGTTGGAGGGGCCCACCTAAGGGCTTTCTTT
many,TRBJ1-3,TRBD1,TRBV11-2,CASSPTGVSFSGNTIYF,TGTGCCAGCAGCCCGACAGGGGTCTCCTTCTCTGGAAACACCATATATTTT
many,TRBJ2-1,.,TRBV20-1,CSALSTSYNEQFF,TGCAGTGCGCTTTCTACTTCCTACAATGAGCAGTTCTTC
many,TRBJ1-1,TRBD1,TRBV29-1,CSVRPGGNTEAFF,TGCAGCGTTCGGCCAGGGGGCAACACTGAAGCTTTCTTT
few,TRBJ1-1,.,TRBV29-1,CSVEDLGGNTEAFF,TGCAGCGTTGAAGATCTTGGGGGGAACACTGAAGCTTTCTTT
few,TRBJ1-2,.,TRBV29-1,CSVEAPSTLGYTF,TGCAGCGTTGAAGCGCCTTCTACTCTAGGCTACACCTTC
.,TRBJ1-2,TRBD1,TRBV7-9,CASSLNGQGADYTF,TGTGCCAGCAGCTTAAACGGACAGGGGGCGGACTACACCTTC
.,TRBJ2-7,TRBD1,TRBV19,CASKDRVVREQYF,TGTGCCAGTAAGGACAGGGTCGTCCGCGAGCAGTACTTC
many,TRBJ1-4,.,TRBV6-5,CASSYYATNEKLFF,TGTGCCAGCAGTTACTACGCAACTAATGAAAAACTGTTTTTT
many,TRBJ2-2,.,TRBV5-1,CASLSPGRGTGELFF,TGCGCCAGCCTTAGTCCGGGACGAGGCACCGGGGAGCTGTTTTTT
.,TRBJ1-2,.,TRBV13,CASSLKSPGVHGYTF,TGTGCCAGCAGCTTAAAAAGTCCCGGAGTGCACGGCTACACCTTC
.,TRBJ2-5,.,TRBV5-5,CASSLTARTTQETQYF,TGTGCCAGCAGCTTGACAGCAAGAACCACCCAAGAGACCCAGTACTTC
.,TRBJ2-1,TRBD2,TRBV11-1,CASSLGTGTSGDNEQFF,TGTGCCAGCAGCTTAGGCACCGGGACTAGCGGGGACAATGAGCAGTTCTTC
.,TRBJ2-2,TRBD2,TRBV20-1,CSARERLAGFSLMAGELFF,TGCAGTGCTAGAGAGCGACTAGCGGGGTTTTCTTTAATGGCCGGGGAGCTGTTTTTT
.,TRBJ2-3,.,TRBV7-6,CASSLEGVTDTQYF,TGTGCCAGCAGCTTAGAGGGGGTTACAGATACGCAGTATTTT
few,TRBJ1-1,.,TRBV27,CASSLWAGNTEAFF,TGTGCCAGCAGTTTATGGGCGGGGAACACTGAAGCTTTCTTT
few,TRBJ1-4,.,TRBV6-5,CASSYLRKGTRGEKLFF,TGTGCCAGCAGTTACCTACGGAAAGGGACCCGGGGTGAAAAACTGTTTTTT
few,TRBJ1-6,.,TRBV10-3,CAISVDSTNSPLHF,TGTGCCATCAGCGTCGACTCAACTAATTCACCCCTCCACTTT
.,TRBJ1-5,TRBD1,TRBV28,CASSLRQGRNQPQHF,TGTGCCAGCAGTTTGAGACAGGGACGGAATCAGCCCCAGCATTTT
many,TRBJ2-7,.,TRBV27,CASRDLIDSGSYEQYF,TGTGCCAGCAGGGACTTGATAGACAGCGGGTCGTACGAGCAGTACTTC